Below, 14 T cell receptor beta chains from the same sample are listed, as sequenced in a study of T cells in Graves' hyperthyroidism and ophthalmopathy. RNA transcripts gave rise to amplified TCR beta CDR3 regions. The study used the HTBI primer set for a first-round RT-PCR of the TCR CDR3. A single record per CDR3 protein comes from TCRdb applying MiXCR to the multiplex PCR reads. This sample has roughly 45,000 distinct CDR3 sequences; around 49% occur once, and the top ten carry under 35%. The sequencing input was peripheral blood or thyroid tissue (not recorded which). The origin of the receptors is a woman in her forties or fifties with Graves' hyperthyroidism.

With regard to this clonotype: At one end the junction does not follow the germline gene, possibly because of a read error. The genes are TRBV7-7 and TRBJ2-2, with D possibly being TRBD1 (5 bases). The CDR3 has 17 amino acids. Germline CDR1 SSHAT, CDR2 FNYEAQ (reference sequence). The CDR3 DNA reads TGTGCTAGCAGCTTAGCATGGGGTCAGATGGACACCCGGGAGCTGTTTTTT. Its translation is CASSLAWGQMDTRELFF. Looking up the rest from reference TRBV7-7 and TRBJ2-2 gives the full variable domain: GAGVSQSPRYKVTKRGQDVTLRCDPISSHATLYWYQQALGQGPEFLTYFNYEAQPDKSGLPSDRFSAERPEGSISTLTIQRTEQRDSAMYRCASSLAWGQMDTRELFFGEGSRLTVL.

Many counts were recorded for this clonotype. The V call is TRBV7-2, the J call TRBJ2-2; D remains ambiguous. The CDR3 covers 13 residues. Trimming shortened V by 4 bases and J by 5 bases, and 8 bases separated the two germline ends. The germline gives CDR1 SGHTA, CDR2 FQGNSA. CDR3 bases: TGTGCCAGCAGCTGGACCGTAACCGGGGAGCTGTTTTTT. It encodes CASSWTVTGELFF. Using reference TRBV7-2 and TRBJ2-2 for the parts outside the CDR3, the full variable domain is GAGVSQSPSNKVTEKGKDVELRCDPISGHTALYWYRQSLGQGLEFLIYFQGNSAPDKSGLPSDRFSAERTGGSVSTLTIQRTQQEDSAVYLCASSWTVTGELFFGEGSRLTVL.

J is TRBJ2-1 and V is TRBV2, with TRBD1 matching over 7 bases. The V segment lost 4 bases and the J segment 4 bases; nucleotides outside the gene matches: 1. The germline V gene has CDR1 SNHLY and CDR2 FYNNEI. The CDR3 contains 13 residues. The CDR3 region has the DNA TGTGCCAGCAGTGGGACAGGATACAATGAGCAGTTCTTC. This encodes CASSGTGYNEQFF.

The sample holds many counts of this clonotype. The V call is TRBV4-1, the J call TRBJ1-3, with 7 bases fitting TRBD1. The length of the CDR3 is 15 residues. The trim removed 3 bases at V and 0 bases at J, leaving 2 bases unmatched. Germline V gives CDR1 MGHRA, CDR2 YSYEKL. CDR3 DNA sequence: TGCGCCAGCAGCCAGGGGACAGCCTCTGGAAACACCATATATTTT. Its protein is CASSQGTASGNTIYF.

This clonotype was observed many times. This chain connects TRBV29-1 to TRBJ1-2; 11 bases match TRBD1. This CDR3 spans 15 amino acids. Trimming took 2 bases from V and 4 from J; bases not matched to a gene: 6. Germline V CDR1 and CDR2: SQVTM, ANQGSEA. CDR3 protein: CSVERGTGGSYGYTF. Written as DNA, the CDR3 is TGCAGCGTTGAAAGGGGGACAGGGGGAAGCTATGGCTACACCTTC.

About this clonotype itself: Mismatch with germline at one junction end may stem from a read error. The V gene is TRBV2, the J gene TRBJ1-3; TRBD1 matches 8 bases. The V gene's germline CDR1 is SNHLY and CDR2 FYNNEI. This CDR3 is 13 amino acids long. This chain's CDR3 is CASTLGTGNTTYF. The CDR3, as DNA: TGTGCCAGCACCCTAGGGACAGGAAACACCACATATTTT.

This clonotype appeared many times. This rearrangement joins TRBV5-4 to TRBJ2-2; D possibly uses TRBD1 or TRBD2 (5 bases each). V lost 4 bases and J lost 0, with 7 bases in between. CDR3 length equals 14 residues. Germline V lookup: CDR1 SGHNT, CDR2 YYREEE (reference sequence). Here the CDR3 reads CASSTGPNTGELFF. For the CDR3, the DNA is TGTGCCAGCAGCACGGGACCGAACACCGGGGAGCTGTTTTTT.

Of note for this clonotype: A much larger clone differs by one base, so this may be a read error. The chain uses TRBV28 and TRBJ1-5; D is undetermined. Germline V gene sequence: CDR1 MDHEN, CDR2 SYDVKM. The length of the CDR3 is 14 residues. The V end lost 8 bases, the J end lost 7 bases, and 18 bases lay between the germline ends. This chain's CDR3 is CASGRKWVLQPQHF. The CDR3 DNA reads as TGTGCCAGCGGCCGCAAATGGGTGTTGCAGCCCCAGCATTTT.

The CDR3 DNA is TGCGCCAGCAGCCCCGGGACTAGCCGGAGGGAGCAGTACTTC. Its translation: CASSPGTSRREQYF. This chain uses TRBV4-3 with TRBJ2-7, with 9 bases aligning to TRBD2. The CDR3 is made up of 14 amino acids. Losses at the gene ends were 4 bases for V and 7 bases for J; bases not matched to a gene: 8. Germline CDR1 LGHNA, CDR2 YSLEER.

This clonotype was seen just once. The limits of the CDR3 on the DNA are not certain, so only TCRdb's listed CDR3 is given. The chain employs TRBV21-1 and TRBJ1-3; the DNA was not used to check the table's D call, TRBD1. TRBV21-1 is given as a pseudogene. The CDR3 length is 22 residues, termini included. This CDR3 is CASSAKQVTNDYTFGSGNTIYF.

In its sample, this clonotype was seen many times. The chain links TRBV5-1 to TRBJ1-2, with TRBD1 matching 8 bases. CDR3 length: 14 residues. V dropped 3 bases and J dropped 4; count of bases not matched to a gene: 5. Germline-derived CDR1 and CDR2 are SGHRS and YFSETQ. The CDR3, as DNA: TGCGCCAGCAGCTCAGGGGGCGAACGCTATGGCTACACCTTC. Amino acids: CASSSGGERYGYTF.

This clonotype was seen ten or more times. This chain links TRBV28 with TRBJ1-2, with D possibly matching TRBD1 (5 bases). Germline CDR1 is MDHEN and CDR2 is SYDVKM. The CDR3 runs 13 residues. The V and J ends lost 3 bases and 8 bases respectively, with 13 bases between them. In DNA form, the CDR3 reads TGTGCCAGCAGTTTGCTCAGGGCGCTCGGCTACACCTTC. Translation: CASSLLRALGYTF.

The chain is built from TRBV29-1 and TRBJ2-2; D unclear. In germline, CDR1 is SQVTM, CDR2 ANQGSEA. The CDR3 extends over 9 amino acids. Trimming stripped 7 bases from V and 6 bases from J, with 3 bases between. In nucleotides, the CDR3 is TGCAGCGCATCCGGGGAGCTGTTTTTT. Its protein product is CSASGELFF.

This chain joins TRBV7-9 and TRBJ1-2; the D is unclear. V was trimmed by 3 bases and J by 6 bases, leaving 11 bases between them. Germline V gene sequence: CDR1 SEHNR, CDR2 FQNEAQ (reference sequence). The CDR3 spans 13 residues. The CDR3 DNA is TGTGCCAGCAGCTTTGACTTCAGCCATGGCTACACCTTC. It is translated as CASSFDFSHGYTF. Full variable domain (outside the CDR3, taken from reference TRBV7-9 and TRBJ1-2): DTGVSQNPRHKITKRGQNVTFRCDPISEHNRLYWYRQTLGQGPEFLTYFQNEAQLEKSRLLSDRFSAERPKGSFSTLEIQRTEQGDSAMYLCASSFDFSHGYTFGSGTRLTVV.